This T cell receptor beta chain was recorded in a study of T cells in localized non-small cell lung cancer. Study-level results: Adjacent lung held a median approximately 57 of the top 100 tumor clones.

For this clone: The antigen remains undetermined.

CDR3 length equals 15 residues. The germline V and J ends were trimmed by 3 bases and 4 bases, with 13 bases remaining between them. Looked up from germline, CDR1 is KGHSH and CDR2 is LQKENI. Libraries were prepared by immunoSEQ multiplex PCR; TCRdb keeps only in-frame clonotypes and omits some of them. The data contain thousands of clones, 25% to 30% of them singletons. This TCR derives from a man aged 18-55 years with stage I lung adenocarcinoma. Sequences were derived from lung tumor tissue, sampled before any cancer treatment. The V and J genes are TRBV18 and TRBJ1-5; TRBD1 is a possible D gene (5 bases). CDR3 loop: CASSPGWGENQPQHF. The CDR3 coding sequence is TGTGCCAGCTCACCGGGTTGGGGGGAGAATCAGCCCCAGCATTTT. Together with reference TRBV18 and TRBJ1-5, the CDR3 gives the full variable domain: NAGVMQNPRHLVRRRGQEARLRCSPMKGHSHVYWYRQLPEEGLKFMVYLQKENIIDESGMPKERFSAEFPKEGPSILRIQQVVRGDSAAYFCASSPGWGENQPQHFGDGTRLSIL.